The rows below give T cell receptor beta chains drawn from one sample of a study of radiotherapy plus CTLA-4 blockade in lung cancer. The assay was immunoSEQ multiplex PCR, and TCRdb's table has in-frame clones only and misses some. This sample has roughly 30,000 clones; 60% to 80% occur once, and the top ten carry 6.5% to 9.5%. Sample: peripheral blood, taken from a patient treated with radiotherapy plus ipilimumab. All receptors come from a human donor with non-small cell lung cancer who had stable disease on radiotherapy plus ipilimumab. The CDR3 runs from the conserved cysteine through the conserved F or W. Fields, in order: CDR3 protein, CDR3 length, J gene, V gene.

CASSPWTVWGEKLFF 15 TRBJ1-4 TRBV5-8
CASSLGGRAHSPLHF 15 TRBJ1-6 TRBV28
CASSVAGQPPQETQYF 16 TRBJ2-5 TRBV9
CASSPELSYEQYF 13 TRBJ2-7 TRBV6-4
CASSYGEGTEFGYTF 15 TRBJ1-2 TRBV6-6
CASVDSDGDQRDGYTF 16 TRBJ1-2 TRBV10-2
CASRPGQGYPGELFF 15 TRBJ2-2 TRBV6-5
CAWMFVRDGAYEQYF 15 TRBJ2-7 TRBV30
CASSRGGSQETQYF 14 TRBJ2-5 TRBV28
CASDGGQGDQETQYF 15 TRBJ2-5 TRBV12-5
CASSQDTRATNEKLFF 16 TRBJ1-4 TRBV4-3
CASRADTGWADTQYF 15 TRBJ2-3 TRBV27
CASSSGQRYGYTF 13 TRBJ1-2 TRBV7-2
CASSPPDRGRNTIYF 15 TRBJ1-3 TRBV18
CASSLQGASQPQHF 14 TRBJ1-5 TRBV7-9
CASSLENTIYF 11 TRBJ1-3 TRBV7-9
CASSLGQGNLPPGYTF 16 TRBJ1-2 TRBV7-3
CASSLGRNMNTEAFF 15 TRBJ1-1 TRBV5-5
CASSPFGSYSGNTIYF 16 TRBJ1-3 TRBV7-8
CASSSPLTGQGYGYTF 16 TRBJ1-2 TRBV6-5
CASSYAGGRAFF 12 TRBJ1-1 TRBV6-5
CASSQALVAAEQYF 14 TRBJ2-7 TRBV4-3
CASSKADRGLGEQYF 15 TRBJ2-7 TRBV7-2
CSAKVGYGYTF 11 TRBJ1-2 TRBV20-1
CASSPADSNQPQHF 14 TRBJ1-5 TRBV6-5
CASTGEQWSNQPQHF 15 TRBJ1-5 TRBV6-1
CASSIVQGNTEAFF 14 TRBJ1-1 TRBV5-1
CASSEGERTGELFF 14 TRBJ2-2 TRBV10-2
CASSPFGQGAPEAFF 15 TRBJ1-1 TRBV27
CASSQTLGTWGTDTQYF 17 TRBJ2-3 TRBV14
CASTKAGHQVVGSYEQYF 18 TRBJ2-7 TRBV5-8
CARSGLLGPSYEQYF 15 TRBJ2-7 TRBV5-3